The source of this T cell receptor beta chain is a study of cytomegalovirus exposure and HLA in healthy donors. Whole-study results and caveats: A cluster of highly shared sequence variants was likely a sequencing artifact. For most TCR sequences rarity was the rule, although some public TCRs occurred in many donors. Earlier results showed most TCR beta V segments being productive about 90% or about 30% of the time.

The CDR3 is 13 amino acids. Per germline, CDR1 GTSNPN and CDR2 SVGIG (reference sequence). V gave up 3 bases and J gave up 0 bases, with 5 bases separating them. Primers included in the PCR were 60 Vbeta and 13 Jbeta primers. Assay used: immunoSEQ multiplex PCR; TCRdb lists only in-frame clones, some missing. The data hold about 110,000 clones, with 65% to 85% observed a single time. A note on this clone: Its target is not known.

Sequences were obtained from PBMCs. The receptor was isolated from a woman under 30 in good health and CMV-seronegative. V and J are TRBV30 and TRBJ2-2; D not certain. The CDR3 sequence: CAWRNTNTGELFF. For the CDR3, the DNA is TGTGCCTGGAGAAACACGAACACCGGGGAGCTGTTTTTT.